This passage covers 21 T cell receptor beta chains from one sample sequenced in a study of PD-1 blockade in classical Hodgkin lymphoma. TCRdb keeps only in-frame clones here, not all; method: immunoSEQ multiplex PCR. Of about 13,000 clones listed, less than 90% are singletons. Every patient had relapsed following autologous stem cell transplantation, and cohorts differed in brentuximab vedotin exposure. This specimen was peripheral blood mononuclear cells (PBMCs), taken at baseline. These receptors all come from a human donor with classical Hodgkin lymphoma.

V and J are TRBV5-8 and TRBJ1-6, with D perhaps TRBD1 (5 bases). The germline V gene encodes CDR1 SGHTS and CDR2 YDEGEE. The ends were cut back, 0 bases at V and 8 bases at J, with 12 bases in the middle. The CDR3 runs to 15 residues. The CDR3 region is CASSLEAGRDSPLHF. In nucleotides, the CDR3 is TGTGCCAGCAGCTTGGAGGCAGGGAGAGATTCACCCCTCCACTTT.

This clone occurred once. The V call is TRBV7-9, the J call TRBJ1-1, with D perhaps matching TRBD1 (5 bases). V dropped 2 bases and J dropped 1 base, with 20 bases sitting between them. Germline V gives CDR1 SEHNR, CDR2 FQNEAQ (reference sequence). The CDR3 loop spans 18 amino acids. CDR3 in DNA: TGTGCCAGCAGCTTAAGGGCCGGAACAGGTCCACAGAACACTGAAGCTTTCTTT. The encoded protein is CASSLRAGTGPQNTEAFF.

This clone was observed once. The chain uses TRBV5-5 and TRBJ2-3, with TRBD2 identical over 9 bases. The CDR3 extends over 17 amino acids. Unmatched junction bases numbered 6, after V lost 1 base and J lost 0 bases. Germline-derived CDR1 and CDR2 are SGHKS and YYEKEE (reference sequence). The CDR3 sequence is CASSLRLAGPSTDTQYF. As DNA, the CDR3 is TGTGCCAGCAGCTTGCGGCTAGCGGGGCCCAGCACAGATACGCAGTATTTT.

This rearrangement joins TRBV7-2 to TRBJ1-6; 9 nucleotides agree with TRBD1. This CDR3 is 15 amino acids long. J gave up 11 bases and V 4 bases, and 9 bases lay outside the gene matches. Germline assignment: CDR1 SGHTA and CDR2 FQGNSA. The chain's CDR3 is CASSSGQGNGPPLHF. CDR3 sequence (DNA): TGTGCCAGCAGCTCGGGACAGGGCAATGGCCCACCCCTCCACTTT.

This clone was seen just once. This chain uses TRBV19 with TRBJ1-5; D ambiguous. CDR1 is LNHDA, CDR2 SQIVND, per germline (reference sequence). The ends were cut back, 4 bases at V and 4 bases at J, with 20 bases in the middle. There are 17 residues in the CDR3. CDR3 region: CASSTADAVRFNQPQHF. The CDR3 coding sequence is TGTGCCAGTAGTACCGCGGACGCGGTAAGATTTAATCAGCCCCAGCATTTT.

V gene TRBV7-9 combines with J gene TRBJ1-1; D possibly corresponds to TRBD1 (6 bases). Trimming left V 5 bases short and J 6 bases short, with 13 bases between. Germline V lookup: CDR1 SEHNR, CDR2 FQNEAQ (reference sequence). The CDR3 has 13 residues. The DNA for the CDR3 is TGTGCCAGCAGCCCCCTCAGGGGCGCTGAAGCTTTCTTT. Its translation is CASSPLRGAEAFF.

The chain recombines TRBV28 with TRBJ1-2, with TRBD1 as a possible D gene (5 bases). Germline lookup yields CDR1 MDHEN and CDR2 SYDVKM. The germline V and J ends were trimmed by 3 bases and 7 bases, with 9 bases remaining between them. The CDR3 runs 12 residues. CDR3 DNA sequence: TGTGCCAGCAGTTTCAGGGCTGGTGGCTACACCTTC. Translated, it gives CASSFRAGGYTF.

V is TRBV7-8 and J is TRBJ1-5; D is possibly TRBD1 (5 bases). CDR1 and CDR2 (germline): SGHVS, FQNEAQ. The CDR3 is made up of 15 amino acids. The germline V and J ends were trimmed by 6 bases and 4 bases, with 16 bases remaining between them. CDR3 coding DNA: TGTGCCAGCAGTCTAGGTAGGGGAGGAAATCAGCCCCAGCATTTT. It is translated as CASSLGRGGNQPQHF.

J is TRBJ2-1 and V is TRBV25-1, with 8 bases that match TRBD2. Trimming at V came to 8 bases and at J to 3 bases, leaving 6 bases not matched to a gene. The CDR3 spans 14 residues. Germline V CDR1 and CDR2: MGHDK, SYGVNS. The CDR3 reads CASRPGGDYNEQFF. The CDR3, as DNA: TGTGCCAGCCGACCCGGGGGGGACTACAATGAGCAGTTCTTC.

J is TRBJ2-1 and V is TRBV4-3, with D possibly matching TRBD1 (6 bases). Germline CDR1 reads LGHNA; CDR2 reads YSLEER. V dropped 0 bases and J dropped 1 base, with 10 bases sitting between them. The CDR3 runs to 16 residues. The CDR3 nucleotides are TGCGCCAGCAGCCAAGAAGGGCAGGGGTCCTACAATGAGCAGTTCTTC. Translating gives CASSQEGQGSYNEQFF.

This clone was seen more than once but under ten times. The chain has TRBV10-2 and TRBJ1-5; D possibly corresponds to TRBD1 (6 bases). V dropped 6 bases and J dropped 0 bases, with 15 bases sitting between them. This CDR3 spans 16 amino acids. Germline V gene data show CDR1 as WSHSY and CDR2 as SAAADI. The CDR3 protein is CASRGGAALSNQPQHF. The CDR3 DNA reads TGCGCCAGCAGGGGGGGGGCAGCCCTTAGCAATCAGCCCCAGCATTTT.

The chain couples TRBV5-1 to TRBJ1-1; D is possibly TRBD1 (5 bases). CDR1 is SGHRS and CDR2 is YFSETQ in the germline V gene. Trimming shortened V by 1 base and J by 3 bases, and 7 bases separated the two germline ends. The CDR3 is made up of 13 amino acids. In DNA, the CDR3 is TGCGCCAGCAGCTTGTGGGGGGACACTGAAGCTTTCTTT. It is translated as CASSLWGDTEAFF.

The gene calls are TRBV19 and TRBJ2-5, with D perhaps matching TRBD1 (5 bases). The germline V gene encodes CDR1 LNHDA and CDR2 SQIVND (reference sequence). V lost 3 bases and J lost 1, with 6 bases in between. The CDR3 has 13 residues. The CDR3 spells CASSITGQETQYF. CDR3 DNA sequence: TGTGCCAGTAGTATCACAGGCCAAGAGACCCAGTACTTC.

The rearrangement links TRBV4-2 to TRBJ1-1; unclear D gene. The CDR3 contains 14 residues. V shed 0 bases and J shed 5 bases, with 10 bases lying between them. CDR1 is LGHNA, CDR2 YNFKEQ, per germline. The CDR3 loop reads CASSQEKRGTEAFF. CDR3 coding DNA: TGTGCCAGCAGCCAAGAAAAACGAGGGACTGAAGCTTTCTTT.

The chain has TRBV9 and TRBJ1-2; TRBD1 matches 7 bases. V shed 2 bases and J 6 bases; nucleotides not matched to a gene: 7. Germline V CDR1 and CDR2: SGDLS, YYNGEE. This CDR3 contains 14 residues. The CDR3 loop is CASSVLSGGHGYTF. The DNA for the CDR3 is TGTGCCAGCAGCGTTCTCTCAGGGGGACATGGCTACACCTTC. Using reference TRBV9 and TRBJ1-2 for the parts outside the CDR3, the full variable domain is DSGVTQTPKHLITATGQRVTLRCSPRSGDLSVYWYQQSLDQGLQFLIQYYNGEERAKGNILERFSAQQFPDLHSELNLSSLELGDSALYFCASSVLSGGHGYTFGSGTRLTVV.

The sample holds one count of this clone. The chain recombines TRBV7-9 with TRBJ2-7; possibly TRBD1 or TRBD2 for D (5 bases each). Germline-derived CDR1 and CDR2 are SEHNR and FQNEAQ (reference sequence). The CDR3 has 14 amino acids. Trimming cost V 4 bases and J 5 bases, with 15 bases left between them. The CDR3 DNA follows: TGTGCCAGCAGCTCCAGACAAAGGGACCACGAGCAGTACTTC. Translation: CASSSRQRDHEQYF.

V is TRBV7-9 and J is TRBJ2-7; perhaps TRBD1 as D (7 bases). Between the trimmed V and J ends, which lost 5 bases and 3 bases, there was a span of 17 bases. Germline V lookup: CDR1 SEHNR, CDR2 FQNEAQ (reference sequence). CDR3 size: 15 residues. CDR3 in amino acids: CASSQGGELYYEQYV. The CDR3 nucleotides read TGTGCCAGCAGCCAGGGGGGAGAACTTTACTACGAGCAGTACGTC.

This clone was picked up a small number of times. The chain couples TRBV28 to TRBJ1-5; D is uncertain. Germline V gives CDR1 MDHEN, CDR2 SYDVKM. The V and J ends lost 2 bases and 7 bases respectively, with 15 bases between them. This CDR3 contains 15 residues. The chain's CDR3 is CASSLILGHGQPQHF. DNA for the CDR3: TGTGCCAGCAGTTTAATTCTGGGTCACGGGCAGCCCCAGCATTTT.

The V gene is TRBV7-2, the J gene TRBJ1-5, with 8 bases matching TRBD1. This CDR3 has 15 residues. V was pared by 5 bases and J by 2 bases, with 5 bases of the junction left unmatched. Germline V lookup: CDR1 SGHTA, CDR2 FQGNSA. The CDR3 is CASSRQQGGNQPQHF. CDR3 coding DNA: TGTGCCAGCAGCCGACAACAGGGGGGCAATCAGCCCCAGCATTTT.

The chain links TRBV10-1 to TRBJ1-4; 8 nucleotides match TRBD1. This CDR3 is 13 amino acids long. V trimming: 6 bases; J trimming: 7 bases; junction bases outside the gene matches: 4. The V gene's germline CDR1 is WNHNN and CDR2 SYGVQD (reference sequence). CDR3 coding DNA: TGCGCCAGCAGCAGGGGGCTCGGTGAAAAACTGTTTTTT. Encoded protein: CASSRGLGEKLFF.

The chain is built from TRBV7-2 and TRBJ2-1, with a possible D match to TRBD1 (6 bases). Germline loops: CDR1 SGHTA, CDR2 FQGNSA. Trimming removed 4 bases at V and 5 bases at J, with 15 bases between. This CDR3 is 15 amino acids long. This chain's CDR3 is CASSSGTPWDNEQFF. The CDR3 DNA reads TGTGCCAGCAGCTCCGGGACACCTTGGGACAATGAGCAGTTCTTC.